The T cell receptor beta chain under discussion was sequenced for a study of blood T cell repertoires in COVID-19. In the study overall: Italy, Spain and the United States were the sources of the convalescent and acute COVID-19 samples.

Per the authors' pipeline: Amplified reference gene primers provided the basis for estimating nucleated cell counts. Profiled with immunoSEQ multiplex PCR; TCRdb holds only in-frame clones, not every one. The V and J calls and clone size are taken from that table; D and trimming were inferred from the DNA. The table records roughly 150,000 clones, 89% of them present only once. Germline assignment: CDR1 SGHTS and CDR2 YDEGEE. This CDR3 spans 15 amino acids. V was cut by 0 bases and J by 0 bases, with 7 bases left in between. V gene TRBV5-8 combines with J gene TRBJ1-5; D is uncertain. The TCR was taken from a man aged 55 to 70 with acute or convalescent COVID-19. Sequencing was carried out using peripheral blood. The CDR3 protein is CASSLVEYSNQPQHF. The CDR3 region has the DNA TGTGCCAGCAGCTTGGTAGAATATAGCAATCAGCCCCAGCATTTT.